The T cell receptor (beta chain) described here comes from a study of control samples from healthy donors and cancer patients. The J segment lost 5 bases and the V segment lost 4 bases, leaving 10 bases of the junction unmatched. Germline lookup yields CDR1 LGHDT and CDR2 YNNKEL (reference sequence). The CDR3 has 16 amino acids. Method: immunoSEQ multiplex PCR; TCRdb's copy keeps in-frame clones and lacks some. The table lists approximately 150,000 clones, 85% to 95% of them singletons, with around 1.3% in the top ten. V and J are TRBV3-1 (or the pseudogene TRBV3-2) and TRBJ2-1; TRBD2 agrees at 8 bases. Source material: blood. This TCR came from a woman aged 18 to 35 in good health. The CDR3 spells CASSLSGLGSNNEQFF. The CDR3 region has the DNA TGTGCCAGCAGCCTGTCGGGACTAGGGTCTAACAATGAGCAGTTCTTC.